The next 28 T cell receptor beta chains were all read from a single sample in a study of Graves' ophthalmopathy and Graves' hyperthyroidism. TCR beta CDR3 regions were amplified from RNA transcripts. HTBI-primed RT-PCR formed the first round, and a multiplex PCR formed the second. TCRdb independently ran MiXCR on the multiplex PCR reads; one entry per CDR3 protein. The table has over 150,000 distinct CDR3 sequences, less than 45% seen once. Sample: peripheral blood. Receptors originate from a woman between 40 and 55 years old with Graves' ophthalmopathy.

There are many counts of this clonotype. In nucleotides, the CDR3 is TGTGCCAGCAGCCGGGGACAGCCCTCCTACGAGCAGTACTTC. Amino acid sequence: CASSRGQPSYEQYF. This chain links TRBV13 with TRBJ2-7; 7 nucleotides align to TRBD1. CDR1 and CDR2 (germline): PRHDT, FYEKMQ (reference sequence). Unmatched junction bases numbered 4, after V lost 5 bases and J lost 0 bases. There are 14 residues in the CDR3. Based on the CDR3 plus reference TRBV13 and TRBJ2-7, the full variable domain is AAGVIQSPRHLIKEKRETATLKCYPIPRHDTVYWYQQGPGQDPQFLISFYEKMQSDKGSIPDRFSAQQFSDYHSELNMSSLELGDSALYFCASSRGQPSYEQYFGPGTRLTVT.

This clonotype was recorded many times. The chain joins TRBV29-1 to TRBJ2-5; 8 bases line up with TRBD2. The CDR3 loop spans 14 amino acids. The V gene end was trimmed by 4 bases and the J gene end by 4 bases; junction bases not matched to a gene: 8. CDR1 is SQVTM, CDR2 ANQGSEA, per germline. DNA of the CDR3: TGCAGCGTTGTGGGGACTAGTACCGGAGAGACCCAGTACTTC. Amino acid sequence: CSVVGTSTGETQYF.

The chain recombines TRBV6-2 or TRBV6-3 with TRBJ2-7; perhaps TRBD2 as D (5 bases). CDR1 and CDR2 from the germline V gene are MNHEY and SVGEGT. CDR3 length equals 15 residues. The V gene lost 5 bases and the J gene lost 0 bases, with 14 bases spanning the gap. This chain's CDR3 is CASSEPRRSSYEQYF. CDR3 nucleotide sequence: TGTGCCAGCAGTGAGCCCCGGAGGAGCTCCTACGAGCAGTACTTC.

At least ten counts were recorded for this clonotype. The chain has TRBV28 and TRBJ2-7; the match to TRBD2 covers 7 bases. J gave up 4 bases and V 6 bases, and 12 bases lay outside the gene matches. The germline V gene encodes CDR1 MDHEN and CDR2 SYDVKM. The CDR3 spans 15 residues. The CDR3 coding sequence is TGTGCCAGCAGCCCCTGGACTAGTAAAGTTTACGAGCAGTACTTC. Its translation: CASSPWTSKVYEQYF.

This clonotype was counted at least ten times. This sequence joins TRBV12-3 or TRBV12-4 and TRBJ2-5; D ambiguous. The CDR3 is 12 residues long. Trimming shortened V by 0 bases and J by 4 bases, and 3 bases separated the two germline ends. The CDR3, as DNA: TGTGCCAGCAGTTTAGCCCCAGAGACCCAGTACTTC. This sequence encodes CASSLAPETQYF.

This clonotype has more than one count but fewer than ten. This sequence joins TRBV28 and TRBJ2-7; 8 nucleotides line up with TRBD1. Germline-derived CDR1 and CDR2 are MDHEN and SYDVKM. V was pared by 6 bases and J by 4 bases, with 11 bases of the junction left unmatched. CDR3 length equals 15 residues. The CDR3 is CASRSYFTGGYEQYF. For the CDR3, the DNA is TGTGCCAGCAGATCGTACTTCACAGGGGGTTACGAGCAGTACTTC.

The chain couples TRBV28 to TRBJ1-2; TRBD1 matches 10 bases. V trimming: 6 bases; J trimming: 0 bases; junction bases outside the gene matches: 16. In germline, CDR1 is MDHEN, CDR2 SYDVKM. The CDR3 contains 19 residues. The CDR3 sequence: CASSSLAGDRGYANYGYTF. The DNA of the CDR3 is TGTGCCAGCAGCTCCCTGGCTGGGGACAGGGGCTATGCTAACTATGGCTACACCTTC.

This chain connects TRBV10-2 to TRBJ1-1; tentatively, D is TRBD1 (6 bases). The germline gives CDR1 WSHSY, CDR2 SAAADI. The CDR3 is 15 amino acids. V lost 9 bases and J 2 bases, leaving 19 bases between the germline ends. The DNA of the CDR3 is TGCGCCAGTTCCGGATCCAGGGGCCCAAACACTGAAGCTTTCTTT. Translating gives CASSGSRGPNTEAFF.

This clonotype was observed at least ten times. The chain has TRBV12-3 or TRBV12-4 and TRBJ1-6; no clear D. V gave up 4 bases and J gave up 0 bases, with 13 bases separating them. CDR3 size: 17 residues. DNA for the CDR3: TGTGCCAGCAGTTGGGCCCCACAGAGCTCCTATAATTCACCCCTCCACTTT. Translated, it gives CASSWAPQSSYNSPLHF.

The sample holds many counts of this clonotype. This chain joins TRBV20-1 and TRBJ2-7, with TRBD1 matching over 9 bases. This CDR3 is 13 amino acids long. CDR1 and CDR2 (germline): DFQATT, SNEGSKA (reference sequence). The CDR3, as DNA: TGCAGCTCTGGGGGACAGGGCGCCTACGAGCAGTACTTC. Its translation: CSSGGQGAYEQYF.

This clonotype has ten or more counts. CDR3 protein: CSVGDRPSGNTIYF. As DNA, the CDR3 is TGCAGCGTCGGGGACAGGCCCTCTGGAAACACCATATATTTT. The rearrangement links TRBV29-1 to TRBJ1-3; 8 nucleotides line up with TRBD1. Trimming at V came to 6 bases and at J to 0 bases, leaving 4 bases not matched to a gene. Germline CDR1 and CDR2: SQVTM and ANQGSEA. CDR3 length: 14 amino acids. The full variable domain, with the rest looked up from reference TRBV29-1 and TRBJ1-3, is SAVISQKPSRDICQRGTSLTIQCQVDSQVTMMFWYRQQPGQSLTLIATANQGSEATYESGFVIDKFPISRPNLTFSTLTVSNMSPEDSSIYLCSVGDRPSGNTIYFGEGSWLTVV.

Many counts were recorded for this clonotype. V usage is TRBV10-3 and J usage is TRBJ2-2; TRBD2 matches at 13 bases. V lost 2 bases to trimming and J lost 2 bases; unmatched junction nucleotides: 2. The CDR3 sequence is 17 residues long. Looked up from germline, CDR1 is ENHRY and CDR2 is SYGVKD. CDR3 region: CAISEGLAGANTGELFF. The DNA of the CDR3 is TGTGCCATCAGTGAGGGACTAGCGGGAGCCAACACCGGGGAGCTGTTTTTT.

V gene TRBV12-3 or TRBV12-4 combines with J gene TRBJ1-2; 9 positions agree with TRBD1. V dropped 2 bases and J dropped 8; count of bases not matched to a gene: 6. This CDR3 comprises 14 residues. CDR3 nucleotide sequence: TGTGCCAGCAGTTTACTGACAGGGGGAGAAGGCTACACCTTC. This gives the protein CASSLLTGGEGYTF.

The V and J genes are TRBV28 and TRBJ1-2, with D perhaps TRBD1 (5 bases). This CDR3 has 15 residues. Trimming pared 3 bases from V and 6 bases from J, leaving 17 bases between. In germline, CDR1 is MDHEN, CDR2 SYDVKM. CDR3 nucleotide sequence: TGTGCCAGCAGTTTGTTGGGGAGGGGAGGTAATGGCTACACCTTC. Encoded protein: CASSLLGRGGNGYTF.

This clonotype was detected a few times. The V gene is TRBV6-1, the J gene TRBJ2-5, with 9 bases aligning to TRBD1. The germline V gene has CDR1 MNHNS and CDR2 SASEGT. CDR3 length: 14 amino acids. Losses at the gene ends were 5 bases for V and 4 bases for J; bases not matched to a gene: 5. The CDR3 DNA reads as TGTGCCAGCAGTAAGAACAGGGGGCGAGAGACCCAGTACTTC. Its protein is CASSKNRGRETQYF.

This clonotype appeared many times. V usage is TRBV7-9 and J usage is TRBJ1-2, with D uncertain. Germline V CDR1 and CDR2: SEHNR, FQNEAQ (reference sequence). Trimming took 3 bases from V and 6 from J, leaving 11 bases between them. The CDR3 is made up of 13 amino acids. The CDR3: CASSFIRDHGYTF. The CDR3 DNA follows: TGTGCCAGCAGCTTCATACGGGATCATGGCTACACCTTC.

This clonotype was seen many times. The rearrangement uses TRBV12-3 or TRBV12-4 and TRBJ1-1; TRBD1 matches at 7 bases. This CDR3 has 14 residues. The V segment lost 4 bases and the J segment 1 base; nucleotides outside the gene matches: 3. The CDR3 reads CASSSNRGNTEAFF. Here the CDR3 DNA reads TGTGCCAGCAGTTCGAACAGGGGGAACACTGAAGCTTTCTTT.

In its sample, this clonotype was seen many times. The chain is built from TRBV7-9 and TRBJ2-7; D not certain. Trimming pared 5 bases from V and 3 bases from J, leaving 5 bases between. CDR3 length: 11 amino acids. The V gene's germline CDR1 is SEHNR and CDR2 FQNEAQ (reference sequence). CDR3 sequence (DNA): TGTGCCAGCAGCGAGGACTACGAGCAGTACTTC. Amino acids: CASSEDYEQYF.

This clonotype was observed at least ten times. The chain has TRBV5-6 and TRBJ2-7; 7 positions match TRBD1. CDR1 and CDR2 from the germline V gene are SGHDT and YYEEEE. This CDR3 region has 14 residues. V shed 1 base and J 5 bases; nucleotides not matched to a gene: 6. CDR3 residues: CASSLRGPVNEQYF. The DNA of the CDR3 is TGTGCCAGCAGCTTGAGGGGGCCTGTTAACGAGCAGTACTTC.

Here the CDR3 DNA reads TGTGCCAGTAGTACTGAGACAGCCATGAACACTGAAGCTTTCTTT. Amino acid sequence: CASSTETAMNTEAFF. V usage is TRBV19 and J usage is TRBJ1-1; TRBD1 might be the D (5 bases). Per the germline V gene, CDR1 is LNHDA and CDR2 is SQIVND (reference sequence). Trimming cost V 4 bases and J 0 bases, with 12 bases left between them. CDR3 length: 15 residues.

At least ten counts were recorded for this clonotype. The chain employs TRBV2 and TRBJ2-6; D may correspond to TRBD1 or TRBD2 (5 bases each). Trimming left V 7 bases short and J 0 bases short, with 13 bases between. This CDR3 region has 16 residues. Germline V gives CDR1 SNHLY, CDR2 FYNNEI. CDR3 nucleotides: TGTGCCAGCACCTGGGACGGCCGCTCTGGGGCCAACGTCCTGACTTTC. Amino acid sequence: CASTWDGRSGANVLTF.

The chain employs TRBV6-2 or TRBV6-3 and TRBJ1-1, with D possibly TRBD1 on 6 matching bases. The CDR3 runs 16 residues. Per germline, CDR1 MNHEY and CDR2 SVGEGT. Trimming left V 2 bases short and J 2 bases short, with 15 bases between. In DNA, the CDR3 is TGTGCCAGCAGTTACGCGATTTGGACAGCTAACACTGAAGCTTTCTTT. Translation gives CASSYAIWTANTEAFF.

J is TRBJ2-5 and V is TRBV29-1; D is unresolved. Germline V gene data show CDR1 as SQVTM and CDR2 as ANQGSEA. Trimming removed 5 bases at V and 3 bases at J, with 16 bases between. The CDR3 runs to 14 residues. CDR3 residues: CSVHTKLGKETQYF. As DNA, the CDR3 is TGCAGCGTTCACACCAAGCTGGGGAAAGAGACCCAGTACTTC.

The V and J genes are TRBV2 and TRBJ2-5; D possibly matches TRBD1 or TRBD2 (5 bases each). Germline CDR1 is SNHLY and CDR2 is FYNNEI. The V and J ends lost 8 bases and 1 base respectively, with 14 bases between them. CDR3 length: 14 amino acids. The CDR3 DNA reads as TGTGCCAGCCGTCGGGACGGACTCCAAGAGACCCAGTACTTC. Residues: CASRRDGLQETQYF.

This clonotype was seen ten or more times. V is TRBV4-1 and J is TRBJ2-7; D is perhaps TRBD1 (5 bases). Germline V lookup: CDR1 MGHRA, CDR2 YSYEKL. This CDR3 is built from 19 residues. The V and J ends lost 0 bases and 3 bases respectively, with 24 bases between them. CDR3 DNA: TGCGCCAGCAGCCAAGATTTTTGGCAGGGCCAAGAGTTCATCTACGAGCAGTACTTC. Its protein product is CASSQDFWQGQEFIYEQYF.

This clonotype was picked up one time. The chain carries TRBV6-1 and TRBJ2-7, with 7 positions matching TRBD1. CDR1 MNHNS and CDR2 SASEGT come from the germline V gene. J gave up 4 bases and V 6 bases, and 9 bases lay outside the gene matches. CDR3 size: 14 residues. The CDR3 protein is CASSPAQGNYEQYF. CDR3 in DNA: TGTGCCAGCAGCCCCGCACAGGGGAATTACGAGCAGTACTTC.

This sequence joins TRBV12-3 or TRBV12-4 and TRBJ1-1, with TRBD1 as a possible D gene (6 bases). The V end was cut by 6 bases, the J end by 3 bases, with 20 bases between. This CDR3 has 16 amino acids. The CDR3 loop is CASSKTDRRGYTEAFF. CDR3 bases: TGTGCCAGCAGCAAAACGGACAGACGAGGGTACACTGAAGCTTTCTTT.

V usage is TRBV6-1 and J usage is TRBJ1-6, with 7 nucleotides matching TRBD1. The CDR3 runs 17 residues. The V and J ends lost 5 bases and 0 bases, in that order; junction bases with no gene match: 7. Germline V gene sequence: CDR1 MNHNS, CDR2 SASEGT. CDR3 loop: CASSPTTGSSYNSPLHF. The DNA of the CDR3 is TGTGCCAGCAGTCCTACGACAGGGAGCTCCTATAATTCACCCCTCCACTTT.